The rows below give T cell receptor beta chains drawn from one sample of a study of response to subunit inactivated influenza vaccine. TCRdb processed the RT-PCR reads anew with MiXCR; each CDR3 protein has one entry. The table lists more than 450,000 distinct CDR3 sequences, 11% of them singletons. These data were also filed under a second study, of T cells expressing NK-cell markers.

Here the sequenced sample was PBMCs from blood, taken on the day of vaccination. The receptors come from a man over 45 who received an inactivated influenza vaccine. The CDR3 runs from the conserved cysteine through the conserved F or W. A D gene is named only where the DNA matches it firmly. Clone size is given for some rows only: seen once, a few or many times, or a class if the clone is expanded.

clone_size,j_call,v_call,d_call,cdr3_aa,cdr3_nt
.,TRBJ2-5,TRBV20-1,.,CSAPNELETQYF,TGCAGTGCCCCTAACGAATTGGAGACCCAGTACTTC
many,TRBJ2-5,TRBV20-1,.,CSARLGWQETQYF,TGCAGTGCCCGACTAGGCTGGCAAGAGACCCAGTACTTC
.,TRBJ2-3,TRBV4-1,TRBD2,CASSRGGLAGRGDTQYF,TGCGCCAGCAGCCGGGGGGGACTAGCGGGTCGAGGAGATACGCAGTATTTT
many,TRBJ2-7,TRBV30,.,CAWSEGQSPYEQYF,TGTGCCTGGAGTGAAGGACAGTCCCCCTACGAGCAGTACTTC
.,TRBJ2-3,TRBV7-9,TRBD2,CASSRSPGLAGTIGLTDTQYF,TGTGCCAGCAGCAGGTCCCCGGGACTAGCGGGGACCATAGGACTCACAGATACGCAGTATTTT
few,TRBJ2-7,TRBV4-3,TRBD1,CASSQVGQGAYEQYF,TGCGCCAGCAGCCAAGTGGGACAGGGGGCCTACGAGCAGTACTTC
.,TRBJ1-3,TRBV7-9,.,CASSFLSPRTGDTIYF,TGTGCCAGCAGCTTCCTGAGCCCGAGGACGGGTGACACCATATATTTT
.,TRBJ2-5,TRBV5-1,.,CASSGRGFETQYF,TGCGCCAGCAGCGGAAGGGGGTTCGAGACCCAGTACTTC
few,TRBJ2-3,TRBV6-2/TRBV6-3,.,CASSSPSQRSLDTQYF,TGTGCCAGCAGTTCTCCTTCCCAGCGCTCATTAGATACGCAGTATTTT
.,TRBJ1-2,TRBV28,.,CASSPTFLREYGYTF,TGTGCCAGCAGTCCGACATTCCTCCGGGAGTATGGCTACACCTTC
.,TRBJ2-7,TRBV6-6,.,CASRLGRNYEQYF,TGTGCCAGCAGATTAGGACGGAACTACGAGCAGTACTTC
many,TRBJ2-2,TRBV7-3,.,CASSLNRDTGELFF,TGTGCCAGCAGCTTAAACAGGGACACCGGGGAGCTGTTTTTT
few,TRBJ2-2,TRBV28,.,CASSRRSQGKRGELFF,TGTGCCAGCAGTCGAAGGTCCCAGGGGAAAAGGGGGGAGCTGTTTTTT
many,TRBJ1-1,TRBV7-2,.,CASSSDGGTEAFF,TGTGCCAGCAGCTCCGACGGAGGAACTGAAGCTTTCTTT
many,TRBJ2-3,TRBV20-1,.,CSAREPLEDTQYF,TGCAGTGCTAGAGAACCACTAGAGGATACGCAGTATTTT
.,TRBJ2-1,TRBV6-5,TRBD1,CASSYSRGRLYNEQFF,TGTGCCAGCAGTTACTCGAGGGGGCGCCTCTACAATGAGCAGTTCTTC
.,TRBJ2-7,TRBV7-9,.,CASSLARTGPYEQYF,TGTGCCAGCAGCTTAGCCCGGACGGGACCCTACGAGCAGTACTTC
few,TRBJ2-7,TRBV20-1,.,CSARDPVGGTYEQYF,TGCAGTGCTAGAGATCCTGTTGGCGGGACCTACGAGCAGTACTTC
.,TRBJ2-7,TRBV6-2/TRBV6-3,TRBD1,CASSYSPGQGLYEQYF,TGTGCCAGCAGTTACTCGCCGGGACAGGGTCTCTACGAGCAGTACTTC
many,TRBJ2-1,TRBV18,.,CASSKDYYNEQFF,TGTGCCAGCTCCAAGGACTATTACAATGAGCAGTTCTTC
.,TRBJ1-4,TRBV9,.,CASSVTATNEKLFF,TGTGCCAGCAGCGTGACAGCAACTAATGAAAAACTGTTTTTT
.,TRBJ1-1,TRBV11-2,.,CASSSLQGGTEAFF,TGTGCCAGCAGCTCTCTGCAGGGAGGTACTGAAGCTTTCTTT
.,TRBJ2-7,TRBV10-3,.,CAISEGQGGNEQYF,TGTGCCATCAGTGAGGGTCAGGGCGGTAACGAGCAGTACTTC
.,TRBJ2-2,TRBV6-5,.,CASSYSGTKNTGELFF,TGTGCCAGCAGTTACTCAGGGACAAAGAACACCGGGGAGCTGTTTTTT
few,TRBJ2-3,TRBV3-1,TRBD2,CASSGPGLASDTQYF,TGTGCCAGCAGCGGACCGGGACTAGCTTCAGATACGCAGTATTTT
.,TRBJ1-2,TRBV5-1,TRBD1,CASSTGQEDGYTF,TGCGCCAGCAGCACCGGACAGGAGGATGGCTACACCTTC
.,TRBJ2-2,TRBV3-1,.,CASSQEVVAGAGELFF,TGTGCCAGCAGCCAAGAGGTGGTGGCGGGTGCCGGGGAGCTGTTTTTT
many,TRBJ2-1,TRBV12-3/TRBV12-4,.,CASSPDSYEQFF,TGTGCCAGCAGTCCAGACTCTTATGAGCAGTTCTTC
few,TRBJ1-3,TRBV29-1,.,CSVDPGSGNTIYF,TGCAGCGTTGATCCAGGGAGTGGAAACACCATATATTTT
few,TRBJ2-4,TRBV20-1,.,CSAGVANIQYF,TGCAGTGCAGGGGTAGCAAACATTCAGTACTTC
few,TRBJ2-7,TRBV7-9,.,CASSNRESYEQYF,TGTGCCAGCAGCAACAGGGAATCCTACGAGCAGTACTTC
few,TRBJ1-1,TRBV5-1,TRBD1,CASSLGTGVMNTEAFF,TGCGCCAGCAGCTTGGGGACAGGGGTGATGAACACTGAAGCTTTCTTT
.,TRBJ2-3,TRBV20-1,.,CSARDSGLTDTQYF,TGCAGTGCTAGAGACTCGGGGCTCACAGATACGCAGTATTTT
.,TRBJ2-2,TRBV7-2,.,CASRRITTGELFF,TGTGCCAGCCGCCGGATCACCACCGGGGAGCTGTTTTTT
few,TRBJ2-7,TRBV2,.,CASSGGVYEQYF,TGTGCCAGCAGTGGCGGGGTTTACGAGCAGTACTTC
.,TRBJ2-5,TRBV18,.,CASSPSEETQYF,TGTGCCAGCTCACCGAGCGAAGAGACCCAGTACTTC
.,TRBJ2-5,TRBV20-1,.,CSARGLGGETIQETQYF,TGCAGTGCTAGAGGTCTTGGCGGGGAGACCATTCAAGAGACCCAGTACTTC
few,TRBJ1-1,TRBV7-2,.,CASRDPPATEAFF,TGTGCCAGCCGTGACCCCCCGGCCACTGAAGCTTTCTTT
once,TRBJ2-1,TRBV18,.,CASSPGPPTASEQFF,TGTGCCAGCTCACCCGGACCCCCGACCGCCAGTGAGCAGTTCTTC
.,TRBJ1-6,TRBV27,TRBD1,CASSLTGVRSPLHF,TGTGCCAGCAGTTTAACAGGGGTTCGTTCACCCCTCCACTTT
.,TRBJ2-1,TRBV11-2,TRBD2,CASSYAGTSAVNEQFF,TGTGCCAGCAGCTATGCCGGGACTAGCGCCGTGAATGAGCAGTTCTTC
few,TRBJ1-2,TRBV12-3/TRBV12-4,.,CASSLAFNYGYTF,TGTGCCAGCAGTTTGGCTTTTAACTATGGCTACACCTTC